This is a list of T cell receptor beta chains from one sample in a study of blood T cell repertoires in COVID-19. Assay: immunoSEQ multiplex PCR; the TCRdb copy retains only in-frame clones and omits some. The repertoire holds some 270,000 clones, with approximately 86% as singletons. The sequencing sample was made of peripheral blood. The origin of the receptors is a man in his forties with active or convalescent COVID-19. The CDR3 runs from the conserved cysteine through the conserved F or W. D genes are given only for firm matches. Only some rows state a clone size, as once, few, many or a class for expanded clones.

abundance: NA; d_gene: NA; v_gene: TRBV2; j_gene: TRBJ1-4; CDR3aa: CASSEDGGRNEKLFF; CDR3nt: TGTGCCAGCAGTGAAGATGGGGGGAGGAATGAAAAACTGTTTTTT
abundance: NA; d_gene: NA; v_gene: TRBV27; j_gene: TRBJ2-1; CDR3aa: CASSSGNNNEQFF; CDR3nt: TGTGCCAGCAGTTCGGGAAACAACAATGAGCAGTTCTTC
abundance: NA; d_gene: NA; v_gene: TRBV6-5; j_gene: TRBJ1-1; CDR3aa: CASSYDGGAEAFF; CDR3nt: TGTGCCAGCAGTTACGACGGGGGGGCTGAAGCTTTCTTT
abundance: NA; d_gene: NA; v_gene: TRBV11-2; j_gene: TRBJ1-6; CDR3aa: CASRRAAEATTSPLHF; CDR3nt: TGTGCCAGCAGGCGGGCGGCGGAGGCCACGACTTCACCCCTCCACTTT
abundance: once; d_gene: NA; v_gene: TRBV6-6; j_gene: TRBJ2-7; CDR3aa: CASSSIRDTYEQYF; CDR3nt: TGTGCCAGCAGTTCTATACGGGACACCTACGAGCAGTACTTC
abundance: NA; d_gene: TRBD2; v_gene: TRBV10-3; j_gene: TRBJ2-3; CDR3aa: CAVGTSGTPGDTQYF; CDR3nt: TGTGCCGTAGGGACTAGCGGGACGCCCGGGGATACGCAGTATTTT
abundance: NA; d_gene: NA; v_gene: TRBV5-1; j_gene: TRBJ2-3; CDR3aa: CASSLEGRDTDTQYF; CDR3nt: TGCGCCAGCAGCTTGGAGGGCAGGGACACAGATACGCAGTATTTT
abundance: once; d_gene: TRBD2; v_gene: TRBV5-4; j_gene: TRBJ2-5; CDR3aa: CASSLRSGRGETQYF; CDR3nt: TGTGCCAGCAGCTTGCGTAGCGGGAGGGGAGAGACCCAGTACTTC
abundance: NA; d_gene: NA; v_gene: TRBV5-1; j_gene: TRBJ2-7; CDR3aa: CASSFHRESYEQYF; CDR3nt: TGCGCCAGCAGCTTTCACAGGGAATCCTACGAGCAGTACTTC
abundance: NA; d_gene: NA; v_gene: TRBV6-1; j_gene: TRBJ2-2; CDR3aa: CASSEGGGTGELFF; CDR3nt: TGTGCCAGCAGTGAAGGGGGCGGAACCGGGGAGCTGTTTTTT
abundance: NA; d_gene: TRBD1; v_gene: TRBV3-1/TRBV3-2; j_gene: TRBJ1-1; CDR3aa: CASSQELAGGRGTEAFF; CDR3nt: TGTGCCAGCAGCCAAGAGTTGGCAGGGGGACGGGGCACTGAAGCTTTCTTT
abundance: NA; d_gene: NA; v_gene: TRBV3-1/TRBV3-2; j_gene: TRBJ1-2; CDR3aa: CASSQEGRGTNYGYTF; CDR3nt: TGTGCCAGCAGCCAAGAAGGGAGGGGCACTAACTATGGCTACACCTTC
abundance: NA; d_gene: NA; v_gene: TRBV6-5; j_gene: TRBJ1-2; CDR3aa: CASSELDYYGYTF; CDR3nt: TGTGCCAGCTCTGAGTTGGACTACTATGGCTACACCTTC
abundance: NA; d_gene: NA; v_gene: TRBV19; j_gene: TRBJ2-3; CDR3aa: CASSVSGTSTDTQYF; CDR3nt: TGTGCCAGTAGTGTTAGCGGTACTAGCACAGATACGCAGTATTTT
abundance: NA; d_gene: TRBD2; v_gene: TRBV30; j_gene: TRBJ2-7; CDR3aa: CAWSVGGGSSYEQYF; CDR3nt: TGTGCCTGGAGTGTAGGCGGGGGGTCCTCCTACGAGCAGTACTTC
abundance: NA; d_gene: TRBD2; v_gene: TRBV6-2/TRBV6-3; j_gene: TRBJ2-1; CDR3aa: CASSYSHTRTRNNEQFF; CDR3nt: TGTGCCAGCAGTTACTCCCACACGCGGACTAGGAACAATGAGCAGTTCTTC
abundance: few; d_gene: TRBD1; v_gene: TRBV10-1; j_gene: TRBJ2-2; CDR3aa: CASSVGQGTGELFF; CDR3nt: TGCGCCAGCAGTGTGGGACAGGGCACCGGGGAGCTGTTTTTT
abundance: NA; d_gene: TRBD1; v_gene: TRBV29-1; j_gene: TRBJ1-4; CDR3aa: CSARVGQGNEKLFF; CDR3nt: TGCAGCGCACGGGTCGGACAGGGGAACGAAAAACTGTTTTTT
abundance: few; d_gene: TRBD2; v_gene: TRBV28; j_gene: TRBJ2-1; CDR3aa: CASSSLAGGVGLNEQFF; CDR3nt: TGTGCCAGCAGTTCACTAGCGGGGGGCGTAGGTTTAAATGAGCAGTTCTTC
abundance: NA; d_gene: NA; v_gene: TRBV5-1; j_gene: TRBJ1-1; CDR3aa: CASRVEGRGTEAFF; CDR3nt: TGCGCCAGCAGGGTGGAGGGGAGAGGAACTGAAGCTTTCTTT
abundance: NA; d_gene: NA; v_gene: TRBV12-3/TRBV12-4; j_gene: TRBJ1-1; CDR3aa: CASRQVTEAFF; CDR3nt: TGTGCCAGCAGACAGGTCACTGAAGCTTTCTTT
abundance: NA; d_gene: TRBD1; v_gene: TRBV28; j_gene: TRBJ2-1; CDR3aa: CASHGRGQDEQFF; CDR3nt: TGTGCCAGCCACGGCAGGGGGCAGGATGAGCAGTTCTTC
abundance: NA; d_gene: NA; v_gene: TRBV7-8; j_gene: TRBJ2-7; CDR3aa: CASSLAGPAYEQYF; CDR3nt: TGTGCCAGCAGCTTGGCGGGACCGGCCTACGAGCAGTACTTC